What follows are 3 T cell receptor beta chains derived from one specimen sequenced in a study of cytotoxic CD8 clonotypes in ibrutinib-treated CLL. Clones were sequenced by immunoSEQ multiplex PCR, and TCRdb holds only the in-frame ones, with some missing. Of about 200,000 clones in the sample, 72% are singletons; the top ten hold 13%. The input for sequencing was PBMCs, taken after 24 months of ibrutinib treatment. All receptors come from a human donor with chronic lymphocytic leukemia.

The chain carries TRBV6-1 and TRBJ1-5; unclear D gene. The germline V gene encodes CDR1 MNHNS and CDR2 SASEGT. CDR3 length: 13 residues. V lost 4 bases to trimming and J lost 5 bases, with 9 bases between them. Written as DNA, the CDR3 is TGTGCCAGCAGTGGAGACATGTATCAGCCCCAGCATTTT. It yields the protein CASSGDMYQPQHF.

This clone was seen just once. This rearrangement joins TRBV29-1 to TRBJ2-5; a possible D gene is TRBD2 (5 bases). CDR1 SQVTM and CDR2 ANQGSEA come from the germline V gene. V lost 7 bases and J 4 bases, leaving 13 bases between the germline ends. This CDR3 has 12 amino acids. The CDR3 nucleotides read TGCAGCGGAGGAGGCCCGAGAGAGACCCAGTACTTC. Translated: CSGGGPRETQYF.

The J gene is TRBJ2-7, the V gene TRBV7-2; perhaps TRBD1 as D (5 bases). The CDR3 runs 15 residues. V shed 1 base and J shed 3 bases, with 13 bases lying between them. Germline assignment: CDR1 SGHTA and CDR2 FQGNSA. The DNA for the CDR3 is TGTGCCAGCAGCTTAGGTCCCAGGACAATCTACGAGCAGTACTTC. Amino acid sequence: CASSLGPRTIYEQYF.